The 13 T cell receptor beta chains listed next were all sequenced from one sample in a study of CD8 T cells in ankylosing spondylitis. TCRdb ran MiXCR on the 5' RACE reads and lists one entry per CDR3 protein. Here the sample spans some 37,000 distinct CDR3 sequences, 10% to 15% being singletons. Sequencing input: synovial fluid, either unsorted or a sorted T cell fraction (not recorded which). Receptors originate from a male donor with ankylosing spondylitis.

As for this clonotype: The junction departs from germline at one end; a sequencing error may be responsible. CDR3 in amino acids: CASSSNWGSYNEQFF. CDR3 coding DNA: TGTGCTAGCAGCTCCAACTGGGGGTCCTACAATGAGCAGTTCTTC. V and J are TRBV7-7 and TRBJ2-1; D tentatively fits TRBD1 or TRBD2 (5 bases each). The germline V gene has CDR1 SSHAT and CDR2 FNYEAQ (reference sequence). The CDR3 has 15 amino acids.

In this sample, this clonotype turned up a few times. This sequence joins TRBV5-1 and TRBJ1-3; D may be TRBD1 (5 bases). V lost 0 bases, J lost 7 bases, and 17 bases lay in between. Germline CDR1 is SGHRS and CDR2 is YFSETQ. This CDR3 is built from 16 residues. CDR3 DNA sequence: TGCGCCAGCAGCTTGGGAGGGAGGACACGGTGGAACACCATATATTTT. Its protein is CASSLGGRTRWNTIYF.

This clonotype was seen many times. This chain uses TRBV27 with TRBJ1-2; tentative D call: TRBD1 (5 bases). The CDR3 has 13 residues. Germline CDR1 reads MNHEY; CDR2 reads SMNVEV (reference sequence). The germline V and J ends were trimmed by 8 bases and 5 bases, with 15 bases remaining between them. In DNA form, the CDR3 reads TGTGCCAGCGGGACGACTACATATTATGGCTACACCTTC. It specifies CASGTTTYYGYTF.

This chain connects TRBV6-2 or TRBV6-3 to TRBJ2-2; 9 bases fit TRBD2. CDR1 is MNHEY and CDR2 is SVGEGT in the germline V gene. J lost 4 bases, V lost 0 bases, and 3 bases had no gene match. The CDR3 covers 16 residues. This CDR3 is CASSYSVLAGTGELFF. In DNA, the CDR3 is TGTGCCAGCAGTTACTCGGTACTAGCGGGCACCGGGGAGCTGTTTTTT.

This clonotype has a handful of counts. Mismatch with germline at one junction end may stem from a read error. The chain links TRBV13 to TRBJ2-1; D is possibly TRBD1 or TRBD2 (6 bases each). CDR1 is PRHDT and CDR2 is FYEKMQ in the germline V gene (reference sequence). The CDR3 length is 11 residues. The DNA for the CDR3 is TGTGCCAGCAGATTAGGGGGGACCGAGTTCTTC. Translated: CASRLGGTEFF.

This clonotype was detected ten times or more. This chain links TRBV6-2 or TRBV6-3 with TRBJ2-7, with unresolved D. CDR1 is MNHEY and CDR2 is SVGEGT in the germline V gene. CDR3 length: 14 amino acids. Trimming shortened V by 6 bases and J by 2 bases, and 14 bases separated the two germline ends. The CDR3 nucleotides are TGTGCCAGCAGGACGAGGCTGGGCGCCTACGAGCAGTACTTC. It codes for CASRTRLGAYEQYF.

This clonotype was observed many times. CDR3 in DNA: TGCAGCGTTGGGGGTTTGGGGGGGGGCCTCTACAATGAGCAGTTCTTC. Translating it yields CSVGGLGGGLYNEQFF. The V and J genes are TRBV29-1 and TRBJ2-1, with D perhaps matching TRBD2 (7 bases). This CDR3 region has 16 residues. The germline V gene has CDR1 SQVTM and CDR2 ANQGSEA. V lost 4 bases and J 3 bases, leaving 19 bases between the germline ends.

The V and J genes are TRBV11-2 and TRBJ2-6, with 11 nucleotides matching TRBD1. The CDR3 totals 19 residues. Per germline, CDR1 SGHAT and CDR2 FQNNGV. V shed 6 bases, J shed 0 bases, and the junction held 10 bases outside the gene matches. The CDR3 DNA sequence: TGTGCCAGCAGGACGACCTGGACAGGGGGCCCCTCTGGGGCCAACGTCCTGACTTTC. Amino acids: CASRTTWTGGPSGANVLTF.

This clonotype was detected only a few times. The chain combines TRBV4-3 with TRBJ1-1; TRBD1 might be the D (5 bases). There are 18 residues in the CDR3. Germline V gene lookup returns CDR1 LGHNA and CDR2 YSLEER. Trimming stripped 4 bases from V and 4 bases from J, with 25 bases between. The CDR3 protein is CASSLQLRGRAWGTEAFF. In DNA, the CDR3 is TGCGCCAGCAGCCTTCAACTTAGGGGAAGAGCCTGGGGCACTGAAGCTTTCTTT.

The rearrangement joins TRBV20-1 to TRBJ2-2; D gene uncertain. The CDR3 covers 13 residues. Germline CDR1 DFQATT, CDR2 SNEGSKA (reference sequence). V was trimmed by 1 base and J by 0 bases, leaving 3 bases between them. In DNA form, the CDR3 reads TGCAGTGCTAGAGGCACGAACACCGGGGAGCTGTTTTTT. It encodes CSARGTNTGELFF.

This chain uses TRBV20-1 with TRBJ2-7; no clear D gene. The CDR3 covers 15 residues. Trimming removed 6 bases from V and 4 bases from J, with 22 bases in between. Per the germline V gene, CDR1 is DFQATT and CDR2 is SNEGSKA (reference sequence). The CDR3 is CSAGKIGLEGYEQYF. In DNA, the CDR3 is TGCAGTGCGGGTAAGATAGGGCTCGAAGGGTACGAGCAGTACTTC.

This clonotype was counted many times. This chain uses TRBV28 with TRBJ2-6; 8 nucleotides line up with TRBD1. This CDR3 is 17 amino acids long. The germline V gene encodes CDR1 MDHEN and CDR2 SYDVKM. V shed 5 bases, J shed 4 bases, and the junction held 10 bases outside the gene matches. CDR3 sequence (DNA): TGTGCCAGCAGTCAAGGACAGGGATCCTCCGGGGCCAACGTCCTGACTTTC. Translated, it gives CASSQGQGSSGANVLTF.

This clonotype was seen a handful of times. This chain connects TRBV6-5 to TRBJ2-7; D is perhaps TRBD1 (5 bases). Germline CDR1 MNHEY, CDR2 SVGAGI. V was clipped by 4 bases and J by 3 bases, with 19 bases between them. The CDR3 totals 16 residues. CDR3: CASSSPLDSPYYEQYF. In DNA, the CDR3 is TGTGCCAGCAGTTCGCCCCTAGACAGTCCGTACTACGAGCAGTACTTC.